This T cell receptor (beta chain) was profiled in a study of blood T cells in healthy people across ages. Study-wide points: Higher diversity, along with more naive CD4+ cells, distinguished long-lived donors from aged donors.

As regards this clonotype: Its antigen remains unknown.

A sample-barcoded 5' primer and a J-beta primer mix were used in a second PCR of roughly 6 to 11 cycles. Each of the samples gave a minimum of 2.5 million paired-end reads that contained CDR3. One entry per CDR3 protein, called by TCRdb with MiXCR from the 5' RACE reads. This sample has approximately 1.5 million distinct CDR3 sequences, with 42% found just once. In germline, CDR1 is LGHDT, CDR2 YNNKEL (reference sequence). This CDR3 has 15 amino acids. Each sample had at least 6 million PBMCs isolated. The sequence derives from a woman between 18 and 29 years old in good health. The rearrangement uses TRBV3-1 and TRBJ2-1, with D maybe TRBD2 (5 bases). The J call could be wrong; TRBJ2-7 is a better fit for the DNA end. Sample: blood. For the CDR3, the DNA is TGTGCCAGCAGCGCCTCCGGGGAGAGGGTGAATGAGCAGTACTTC. It specifies CASSASGERVNEQYF.